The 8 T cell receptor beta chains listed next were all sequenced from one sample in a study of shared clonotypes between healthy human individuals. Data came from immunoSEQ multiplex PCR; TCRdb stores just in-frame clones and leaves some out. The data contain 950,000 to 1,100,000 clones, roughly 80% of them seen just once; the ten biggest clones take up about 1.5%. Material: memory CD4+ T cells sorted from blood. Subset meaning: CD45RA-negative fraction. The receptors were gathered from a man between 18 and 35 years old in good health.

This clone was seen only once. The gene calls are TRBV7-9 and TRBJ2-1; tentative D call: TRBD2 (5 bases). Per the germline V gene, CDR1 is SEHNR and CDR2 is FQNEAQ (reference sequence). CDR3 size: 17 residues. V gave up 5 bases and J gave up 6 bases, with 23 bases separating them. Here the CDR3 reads CASSLIGGLRVGNEQFF. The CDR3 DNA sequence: TGTGCCAGCAGCCTCATAGGTGGACTTAGGGTAGGCAATGAGCAGTTCTTC.

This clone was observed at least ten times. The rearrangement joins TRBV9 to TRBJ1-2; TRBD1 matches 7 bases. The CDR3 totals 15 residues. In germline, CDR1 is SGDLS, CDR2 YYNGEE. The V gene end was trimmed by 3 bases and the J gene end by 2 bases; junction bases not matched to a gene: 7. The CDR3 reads CASSARDSGNYGYTF. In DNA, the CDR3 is TGTGCCAGCAGCGCCCGGGACAGCGGAAACTATGGCTACACCTTC.

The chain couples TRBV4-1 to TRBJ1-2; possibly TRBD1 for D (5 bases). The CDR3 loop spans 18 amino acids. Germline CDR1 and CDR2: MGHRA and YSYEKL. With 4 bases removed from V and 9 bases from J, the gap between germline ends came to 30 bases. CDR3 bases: TGCGCCAGCAGCCGGAGAGCCGGGACGGGGGATCCTAATGGGCGCTACACCTTC. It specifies CASSRRAGTGDPNGRYTF.

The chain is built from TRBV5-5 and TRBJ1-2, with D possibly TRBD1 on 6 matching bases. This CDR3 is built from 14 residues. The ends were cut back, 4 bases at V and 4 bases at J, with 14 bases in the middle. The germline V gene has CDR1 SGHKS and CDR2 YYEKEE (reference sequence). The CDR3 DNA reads TGTGCCAGCAGCGGCGCGGGGGGCAGCTATGGCTACACCTTC. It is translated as CASSGAGGSYGYTF.

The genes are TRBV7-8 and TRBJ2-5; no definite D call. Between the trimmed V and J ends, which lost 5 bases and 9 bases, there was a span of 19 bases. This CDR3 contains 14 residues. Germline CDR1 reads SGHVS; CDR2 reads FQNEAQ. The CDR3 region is CASSPEVETSAQYF. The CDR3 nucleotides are TGTGCCAGCAGCCCAGAGGTGGAGACTTCGGCCCAGTACTTC.

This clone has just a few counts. The CDR3 region is CASRPNAGTETGYTF. The CDR3 DNA reads as TGCGCCAGCAGGCCCAATGCCGGGACAGAGACTGGCTACACCTTC. This chain links TRBV5-1 with TRBJ1-2; 7 nucleotides match TRBD1. This CDR3 has 15 amino acids. Germline CDR1 SGHRS, CDR2 YFSETQ. The J segment lost 7 bases and the V segment lost 5 bases, leaving 14 bases of the junction unmatched.

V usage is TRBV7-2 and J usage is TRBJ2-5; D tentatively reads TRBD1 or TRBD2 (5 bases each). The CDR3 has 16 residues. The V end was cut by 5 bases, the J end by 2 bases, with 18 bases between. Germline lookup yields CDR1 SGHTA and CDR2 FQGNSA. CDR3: CASSLWAGGQQETQYF. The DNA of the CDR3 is TGTGCCAGCAGCCTATGGGCAGGAGGACAACAAGAGACCCAGTACTTC. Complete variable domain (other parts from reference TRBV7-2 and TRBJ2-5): GAGVSQSPSNKVTEKGKDVELRCDPISGHTALYWYRQSLGQGLEFLIYFQGNSAPDKSGLPSDRFSAERTGGSVSTLTIQRTQQEDSAVYLCASSLWAGGQQETQYFGPGTRLLVL.

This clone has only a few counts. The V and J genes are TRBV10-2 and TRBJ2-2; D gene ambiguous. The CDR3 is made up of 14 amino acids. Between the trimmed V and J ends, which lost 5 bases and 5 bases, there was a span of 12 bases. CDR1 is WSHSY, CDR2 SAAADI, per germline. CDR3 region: CASSLTERTGELFF. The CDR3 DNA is TGCGCCAGCAGTCTAACAGAGAGAACCGGGGAGCTGTTTTTT.